This passage covers 21 T cell receptor beta chains from one sample sequenced in a study of STAT5B mutations in CD4+ large granular lymphocyte leukemia. Generated by immunoSEQ multiplex PCR, the TCRdb table keeps only in-frame clones and is missing some. The sample includes over 2,000 clones, around 86% seen only once; the top ten take about 6%. Sequences were obtained from PBMCs. These receptors all come from a woman in her 70s with CD4+ T-cell large granular lymphocyte leukemia.

J is TRBJ1-4 and V is TRBV7-9, with 9 nucleotides matching TRBD1. CDR1 is SEHNR and CDR2 is FQNEAQ in the germline V gene (reference sequence). V was clipped by 4 bases and J by 7 bases; unmatched bases: 1. This CDR3 has 13 residues. The CDR3 reads CASSWTGVEKLFF. DNA for the CDR3: TGTGCCAGCAGCTGGACAGGGGTTGAAAAACTGTTTTTT.

The rearrangement joins TRBV7-9 to TRBJ1-2; D is unclear. Germline-derived CDR1 and CDR2 are SEHNR and FQNEAQ (reference sequence). The CDR3 runs 15 residues. Trimming took off 1 base at V and 2 bases at J, with 11 bases between the two ends. CDR3 protein: CASSLVLGSNYGYTF. Here the CDR3 DNA reads TGTGCCAGCAGCTTAGTTTTGGGCAGCAACTATGGCTACACCTTC.

For this clone: Other nucleotide sequences from this sample produce the same CDR3. V and J are TRBV5-1 and TRBJ2-7; D remains unclear. In germline, CDR1 is SGHRS, CDR2 YFSETQ. V was pared by 1 base and J by 4 bases, with 3 bases between. The CDR3 extends over 11 amino acids. The chain's CDR3 is CASSLNYEQYF. As DNA, the CDR3 is TGCGCCAGCAGCTTGAATTACGAGCAGTACTTC.

In DNA, the CDR3 is TGTGCCAGCAGCCCGTCCCTGGACAGGGCTTTCCCCCTCCACTTT. Protein product: CASSPSLDRAFPLHF. V is TRBV14 and J is TRBJ1-6; 8 bases agree with TRBD1. Germline CDR1 SGHDN, CDR2 FVKESK. The CDR3 loop spans 15 amino acids. V dropped 4 bases and J dropped 13; count of bases not matched to a gene: 12.

This clone was recorded a few times. The J gene is TRBJ1-4, the V gene TRBV29-1; D unclear. Trimming pared 6 bases from V and 5 bases from J, leaving 10 bases between. CDR3 length: 12 amino acids. The germline CDR1 and CDR2 sequences are SQVTM and ANQGSEA. This CDR3 reads CSVLWWNEKLFF. As DNA, the CDR3 is TGCAGCGTCCTCTGGTGGAATGAAAAACTGTTTTTT.

The chain joins TRBV19 to TRBJ2-2; no definite D call. Germline CDR1 is LNHDA and CDR2 is SQIVND (reference sequence). V lost 4 bases and J 0 bases, leaving 6 bases between the germline ends. The CDR3 covers 14 residues. The CDR3 here is CASSTQANTGELFF. Written as DNA, the CDR3 is TGTGCCAGTAGTACCCAGGCGAACACCGGGGAGCTGTTTTTT.

The rearrangement uses TRBV10-3 and TRBJ1-4; no clear D. Germline CDR1 ENHRY, CDR2 SYGVKD. Trimming left V 3 bases short and J 4 bases short, with 9 bases between. CDR3 length: 14 amino acids. The CDR3 sequence: CAISDRQLNEKLFF. The CDR3 DNA reads TGTGCCATCAGTGATAGGCAGCTTAATGAAAAACTGTTTTTT.

V usage is TRBV2 and J usage is TRBJ2-3, with TRBD2 as a possible D gene (7 bases). The CDR3 extends over 14 amino acids. Trimming cost V 5 bases and J 6 bases, with 15 bases left between them. The germline CDR1 and CDR2 sequences are SNHLY and FYNNEI. CDR3 DNA sequence: TGTGCCAGCAGTTTAGGGGGGGTTGGGGATACGCAGTATTTT. Its translation: CASSLGGVGDTQYF.

The chain couples TRBV19 to TRBJ1-1; D unresolved. Germline CDR1 and CDR2: LNHDA and SQIVND (reference sequence). CDR3 length: 13 residues. V gave up 7 bases and J gave up 0 bases, with 9 bases separating them. The CDR3 DNA reads as TGTGCCAGTACTCAAAAGCTGAACACTGAAGCTTTCTTT. This translates into CASTQKLNTEAFF.

The chain recombines TRBV6-5 with TRBJ1-6, with D possibly TRBD1 on 5 matching bases. V lost 4 bases and J 16 bases, leaving 23 bases between the germline ends. This CDR3 comprises 15 residues. Looked up from germline, CDR1 is MNHEY and CDR2 is SVGAGI. CDR3 loop: CASSFTQLPGLPLHF. The CDR3 DNA reads TGTGCCAGCAGTTTTACCCAACTGCCGGGACTCCCACTCCACTTT.

The chain carries TRBV13 and TRBJ2-3; 7 bases map to TRBD1. Looked up from germline, CDR1 is PRHDT and CDR2 is FYEKMQ (reference sequence). CDR3 length equals 15 residues. The J segment lost 6 bases and the V segment lost 0 bases, leaving 6 bases of the junction unmatched. CDR3 DNA: TGTGCCAGCAGCTTAGGGGGACAGAGGATGGATACGCAGTATTTT. It translates to CASSLGGQRMDTQYF.

This chain connects TRBV19 to TRBJ2-1, with D maybe TRBD2 (5 bases). V lost 2 bases, J lost 7 bases, and 9 bases lay in between. The germline gives CDR1 LNHDA, CDR2 SQIVND (reference sequence). The CDR3 spans 13 residues. Here the CDR3 reads CASSITEGNEQFF. CDR3 nucleotide sequence: TGTGCCAGTAGTATAACAGAGGGTAATGAGCAGTTCTTC.

The V call is TRBV20-1, the J call TRBJ2-1; D ambiguous. The germline V gene encodes CDR1 DFQATT and CDR2 SNEGSKA (reference sequence). The ends were cut back, 7 bases at V and 5 bases at J, with 9 bases in the middle. This CDR3 has 11 residues. The CDR3 bases are TGCAGTGGACGAAGGAACAATGAGCAGTTCTTC. Translation gives CSGRRNNEQFF.

The CDR3 region is CASSSISGYEQYF. DNA of the CDR3: TGTGCCAGCAGCTCCATTAGCGGCTACGAGCAGTACTTC. The chain carries TRBV7-2 and TRBJ2-7, with D maybe TRBD2 (6 bases). Trimming removed 4 bases from V and 3 bases from J, with 10 bases in between. The CDR3 covers 13 residues. CDR1 is SGHTA and CDR2 is FQGNSA in the germline V gene.

This chain connects TRBV9 to TRBJ2-5; D not resolved. Germline CDR1 and CDR2: SGDLS and YYNGEE. V lost 2 bases and J lost 1, with 9 bases in between. CDR3 length: 14 residues. The CDR3 here is CASSVSSRQETQYF. The DNA for the CDR3 is TGTGCCAGCAGCGTCTCGTCCCGCCAAGAGACCCAGTACTTC.

The rearrangement links TRBV9 to TRBJ2-2, with D perhaps matching TRBD2 (5 bases). V lost 4 bases and J lost 5, with 18 bases in between. The CDR3 is made up of 16 amino acids. Germline V gene sequence: CDR1 SGDLS, CDR2 YYNGEE. CDR3 in DNA: TGTGCCAGCAGCCCCCTAAGCCCCGGGGATACCGGGGAGCTGTTTTTT. This encodes CASSPLSPGDTGELFF.

The V gene is TRBV11-2, the J gene TRBJ2-2; 11 bases align to TRBD2. The CDR3 runs to 15 residues. Trimming took 6 bases from V and 3 from J; bases not matched to a gene: 3. Germline-derived CDR1 and CDR2 are SGHAT and FQNNGV. Here the CDR3 reads CASSPTSGDTGELFF. In DNA form, the CDR3 reads TGTGCCAGCAGTCCGACTAGCGGGGACACCGGGGAGCTGTTTTTT.

In this sample, this clone turned up once. The same CDR3 also results from other DNA sequences found in this sample. The chain combines TRBV5-4 with TRBJ2-5; tentative D call: TRBD2 (6 bases). Trimming removed 4 bases at V and 0 bases at J, with 13 bases between. This CDR3 has 15 amino acids. Germline CDR1 is SGHNT and CDR2 is YYREEE (reference sequence). The CDR3 DNA is TGTGCCAGCAGCAGGACTAACGGGGACCAAGAGACCCAGTACTTC. Translated: CASSRTNGDQETQYF.

The chain uses TRBV9 and TRBJ2-7, with a tentative D call TRBD1 (6 bases). In germline, CDR1 is SGDLS, CDR2 YYNGEE. Trimming took off 4 bases at V and 0 bases at J, with 14 bases between the two ends. This CDR3 is 15 amino acids long. For the CDR3, the DNA is TGTGCCAGCAGCCCTCCGGACAGCCTCTCCTACGAGCAGTACTTC. Protein product: CASSPPDSLSYEQYF.

The CDR3 DNA reads TGTGCCAGTAGCACGAAGAGGACAGTCTATGGCTACACCTTC. This codes for CASSTKRTVYGYTF. V gene TRBV19 combines with J gene TRBJ1-2; possibly TRBD1 for D (6 bases). CDR3 length equals 14 residues. Germline CDR1 LNHDA, CDR2 SQIVND (reference sequence). Trimming took off 6 bases at V and 4 bases at J, with 15 bases between the two ends.

The table lists this clone with a few counts. The J gene is TRBJ2-2, the V gene TRBV11-2; D gene ambiguous. The CDR3 totals 11 residues. Germline CDR1 and CDR2: SGHAT and FQNNGV. With 3 bases removed from V and 9 bases from J, the gap between germline ends came to 5 bases. As DNA, the CDR3 is TGTGCCAGCAGCTTTTCTTGGGAGCTGTTTTTT. Its protein product is CASSFSWELFF.